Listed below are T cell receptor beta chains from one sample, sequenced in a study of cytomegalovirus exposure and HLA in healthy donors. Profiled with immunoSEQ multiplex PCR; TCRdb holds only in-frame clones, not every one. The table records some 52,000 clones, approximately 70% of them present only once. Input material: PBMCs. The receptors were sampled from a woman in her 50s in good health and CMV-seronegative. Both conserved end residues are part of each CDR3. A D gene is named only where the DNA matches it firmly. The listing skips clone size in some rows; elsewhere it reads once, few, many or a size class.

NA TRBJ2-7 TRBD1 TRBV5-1 CASSLKGGQGLYEQYF TGCGCCAGCAGCTTGAAAGGGGGACAGGGGCTTTACGAGCAGTACTTC
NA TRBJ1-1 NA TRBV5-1 CASSLAESVLRNTEAFF TGCGCCAGCAGCTTGGCGGAGTCCGTACTGAGAAACACTGAAGCTTTCTTT
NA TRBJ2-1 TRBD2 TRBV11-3 CASSLEVRGRYNEQFF TGTGCCAGCAGCTTAGAAGTGCGCGGGAGGTACAATGAGCAGTTCTTC
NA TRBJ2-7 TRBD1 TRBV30 CAWSPNRDSYEQYF TGTGCCTGGAGTCCCAACCGGGACAGTTACGAGCAGTACTTC
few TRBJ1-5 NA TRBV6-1 CASSEFSDQPQHF TGTGCCAGCAGTGAATTTTCGGATCAGCCCCAGCATTTT
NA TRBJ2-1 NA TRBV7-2 CASSSGGPPYNEQFF TGTGCCAGCAGCTCCGGGGGGCCGCCCTACAATGAGCAGTTCTTC
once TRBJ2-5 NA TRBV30 CAWTPTGTTRETQYF TGTGCCTGGACCCCGACAGGCACGACGAGGGAGACCCAGTACTTC
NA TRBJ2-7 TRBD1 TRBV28 CASRAGTGLYEQYF TGTGCCAGCAGAGCCGGGACAGGGCTCTACGAGCAGTACTTC
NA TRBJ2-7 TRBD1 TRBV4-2 CASSQGGTGGFGQYF TGTGCCAGCAGCCAAGGGGGGACAGGGGGTTTCGGGCAGTACTTC
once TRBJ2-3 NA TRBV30 CAWSARGAGTQYF TGTGCCTGGAGTGCCAGGGGCGCCGGTACGCAGTATTTT
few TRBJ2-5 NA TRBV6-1 CASSVFRDFQETQYF TGTGCCAGCAGTGTTTTTCGAGACTTCCAAGAGACCCAGTACTTC
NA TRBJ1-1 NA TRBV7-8 CASTPYQGSNTEAFF TGTGCCAGCACCCCTTATCAGGGGTCGAACACTGAAGCTTTCTTT
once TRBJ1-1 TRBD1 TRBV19 CASSIGRDRAIRAFF TGTGCCAGTAGTATAGGACGGGACAGGGCCATACGGGCTTTCTTT
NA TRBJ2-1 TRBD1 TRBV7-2 CASSPLAQGVGEQFF TGTGCCAGCAGCCCATTAGCACAGGGGGTAGGTGAGCAGTTCTTC
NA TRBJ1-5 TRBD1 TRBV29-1 CSVVAGGGNQPQHF TGCAGCGTTGTGGCAGGGGGTGGCAATCAGCCCCAGCATTTT
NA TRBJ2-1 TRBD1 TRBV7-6 CASSIRQGRQANEQFF TGTGCCAGCAGCATCCGACAGGGGCGGCAGGCCAATGAGCAGTTCTTC
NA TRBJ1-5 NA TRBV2 CASSEAQGNQPQHF TGTGCCAGCAGTGAAGCGCAGGGCAATCAGCCCCAGCATTTT
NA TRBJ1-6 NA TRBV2 CASTWAPQNSPLHF TGTGCCAGCACTTGGGCCCCGCAGAATTCACCCCTCCACTTT
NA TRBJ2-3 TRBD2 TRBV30 CAWSVGSGGASDTQYF TGTGCCTGGAGTGTAGGAAGCGGGGGGGCTTCAGATACGCAGTATTTT
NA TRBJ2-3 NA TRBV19 CASSIWGQDTQYF TGTGCCAGTAGTATTTGGGGGCAAGATACGCAGTATTTT
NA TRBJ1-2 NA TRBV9 CASSGTMTGGNGYTF TGTGCCAGCAGCGGTACCATGACGGGAGGGAATGGCTACACCTTC
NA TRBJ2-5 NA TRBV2 CASSPRAAETQYF TGTGCCAGCAGCCCTCGCGCCGCAGAGACCCAGTACTTC
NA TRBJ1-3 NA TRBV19 CASSIWTGGAFRGNTIYF TGTGCCAGTAGTATTTGGACTGGAGGGGCCTTCCGTGGAAACACCATATATTTT
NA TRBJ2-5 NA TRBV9 CASSQGGSQTQYF TGTGCCAGCAGCCAAGGCGGGTCACAGACCCAGTACTTC
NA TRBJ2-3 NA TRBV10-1 CASIYRSVTDTQYF TGCGCCAGCATTTACAGGTCTGTCACAGATACGCAGTATTTT
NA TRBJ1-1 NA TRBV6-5 CASSYHREGTEAFF TGTGCCAGCAGTTACCACAGGGAGGGCACTGAAGCTTTCTTT
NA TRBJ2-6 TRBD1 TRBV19 CASRDRGNSGANVLTF TGTGCCAGCAGGGACAGGGGTAATTCTGGGGCCAACGTCCTGACTTTC
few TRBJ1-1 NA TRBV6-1 CASSAVTVSTEAFF TGTGCCAGCAGTGCCGTTACAGTTAGCACTGAAGCTTTCTTT
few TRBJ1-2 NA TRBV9 CASSSEGGGYTF TGTGCCAGCAGCTCAGAAGGGGGAGGCTACACCTTC
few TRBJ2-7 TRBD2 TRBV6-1 CASRDRSGSSLEQYF TGTGCCAGCAGAGATAGGAGCGGGAGCAGTCTCGAGCAGTACTTC